This TCR beta chain was retrieved from a study of blood T cell repertoires in COVID-19. In the study overall: Material from acute and convalescent COVID-19 was sourced from the United States, Italy and Spain. T cells, B-cell-depleted T cells, or PBMCs provided the cDNA or gDNA that served as material.

This clone was seen only a few times. Using immunoSEQ multiplex PCR, the repertoire was profiled, and TCRdb retains in-frame clones only, with some absent. The sample includes 150,000 to 170,000 clones, under 90% of them seen just once. CDR1 is LNHDA and CDR2 is SQIVND in the germline V gene (reference sequence). The CDR3 spans 14 residues. V lost 6 bases and J 9 bases, leaving 15 bases between the germline ends. The study drew participants aged about 18 to 89 years from approximately 23 US areas. The sequenced sample consisted of PBMCs or T cells enriched from blood (not recorded which). The TCR originated in a man aged 45-65 years who had recovered from COVID-19. The V call is TRBV19, the J call TRBJ1-6; possible D gene TRBD1, 6 bases. The chain's CDR3 is CASRDSRVGSPLHF. Here the CDR3 DNA reads TGTGCCAGTAGGGACAGTCGGGTTGGTTCACCCCTCCACTTT.